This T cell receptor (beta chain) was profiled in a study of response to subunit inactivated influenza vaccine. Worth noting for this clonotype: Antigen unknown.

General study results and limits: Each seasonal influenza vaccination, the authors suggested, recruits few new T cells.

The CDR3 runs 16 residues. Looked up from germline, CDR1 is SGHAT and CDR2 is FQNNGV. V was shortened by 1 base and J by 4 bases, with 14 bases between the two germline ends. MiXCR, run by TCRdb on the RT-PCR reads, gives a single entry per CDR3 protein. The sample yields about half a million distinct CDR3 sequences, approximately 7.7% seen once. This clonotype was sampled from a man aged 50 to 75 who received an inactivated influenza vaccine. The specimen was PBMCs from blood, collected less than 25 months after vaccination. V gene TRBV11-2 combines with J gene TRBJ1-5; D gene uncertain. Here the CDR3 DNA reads TGTGCCAGCAGCTTAGGTGGGAGGACTGGAAATCAGCCCCAGCATTTT. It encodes CASSLGGRTGNQPQHF. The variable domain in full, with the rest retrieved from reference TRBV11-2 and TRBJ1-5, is EAGVAQSPRYKIIEKRQSVAFWCNPISGHATLYWYQQILGQGPKLLIQFQNNGVVDDSQLPKDRFSAERLKGVDSTLKIQPAKLEDSAVYLCASSLGGRTGNQPQHFGDGTRLSIL.